Below are 27 T cell receptor beta chains sequenced from a single sample in a study of CD8+ T cells in alopecia areata. cDNA serving as the sequencing template came from extracted, reverse transcribed RNA. Measured with immunoSEQ multiplex PCR; TCRdb has only the in-frame clones, and not every one. The table includes about 170,000 clones, 67% detected once. The sample was CD8+ T cells sorted from blood, taken at week 0. These receptors all stem from a human donor with alopecia areata.

The gene calls are TRBV4-1 and TRBJ1-5; TRBD1 is a possible D gene (5 bases). The V gene lost 1 base and the J gene lost 6 bases, with 7 bases spanning the gap. CDR3 length: 13 residues. Germline CDR1 and CDR2: MGHRA and YSYEKL. For the CDR3, the DNA is TGCGCCAGCAGCCAAGCAGGGAGTCAGCCCCAGCATTTT. Amino acids: CASSQAGSQPQHF.

Written as DNA, the CDR3 is TGTGCCAGCAGCCCGGGACCCAACTACGAGCAGTACTTC. Translated: CASSPGPNYEQYF. The rearrangement links TRBV5-6 to TRBJ2-7; D may match TRBD1 or TRBD2 (5 bases each). V was pared by 4 bases and J by 3 bases, with 11 bases between. Per germline, CDR1 SGHDT and CDR2 YYEEEE. The CDR3 has 13 residues.

The chain is built from TRBV7-9 and TRBJ1-2; tentative D call: TRBD1 (6 bases). The CDR3 covers 15 residues. Trimming stripped 5 bases from V and 3 bases from J, with 16 bases between. Germline V gives CDR1 SEHNR, CDR2 FQNEAQ (reference sequence). CDR3 nucleotide sequence: TGTGCCAGCAGCGAAATCGCAGGGGTGGACTATGGCTACACCTTC. This encodes CASSEIAGVDYGYTF.

This chain links TRBV27 with TRBJ2-1, with D perhaps matching TRBD1 or TRBD2 (5 bases each). Germline CDR1 reads MNHEY; CDR2 reads SMNVEV (reference sequence). The CDR3 is 15 amino acids. V lost 8 bases and J 0 bases, leaving 14 bases between the germline ends. The CDR3 sequence is CASYPEGSSYNEQFF. In DNA form, the CDR3 reads TGTGCCAGCTACCCCGAGGGGAGCTCCTACAATGAGCAGTTCTTC.

This chain links TRBV25-1 with TRBJ2-4; D is possibly TRBD1 (5 bases). The CDR3 sequence is 15 residues long. Trimming cost V 4 bases and J 5 bases, with 15 bases left between them. Germline lookup yields CDR1 MGHDK and CDR2 SYGVNS. The CDR3 region is CASSAPGRAENIQYF. CDR3 bases: TGTGCCAGCAGTGCCCCCGGCAGGGCGGAAAACATTCAGTACTTC.

The chain employs TRBV4-2 and TRBJ2-1, with a weak D call TRBD2 (6 bases). The CDR3 runs to 13 residues. The V gene lost 1 base and the J gene lost 8 bases, with 9 bases spanning the gap. Germline lookup yields CDR1 LGHNA and CDR2 YNFKEQ. The CDR3: CASSQGWGDEQFF. The CDR3 DNA reads as TGTGCCAGCAGCCAAGGTTGGGGGGATGAGCAGTTCTTC.

This clone was counted only a few times. The chain is built from TRBV7-9 and TRBJ2-1, with 8 bases fitting TRBD2. The V gene's germline CDR1 is SEHNR and CDR2 FQNEAQ (reference sequence). V was clipped by 3 bases and J by 8 bases; unmatched bases: 6. The CDR3 runs to 14 residues. The CDR3: CASSFSGEGYEQFF. The DNA of the CDR3 is TGTGCCAGCAGCTTTAGCGGGGAGGGCTATGAGCAGTTCTTC.

The V and J genes are TRBV2 and TRBJ2-3, with 9 bases matching TRBD2. The CDR3 has 18 amino acids. Trimming at V came to 7 bases and at J to 3 bases, leaving 17 bases not matched to a gene. Germline V gene lookup returns CDR1 SNHLY and CDR2 FYNNEI. The CDR3 sequence is CASIRGRVSRGGTDTQYF. Written as DNA, the CDR3 is TGTGCCAGCATCAGAGGCCGGGTGTCGCGGGGGGGAACAGATACGCAGTATTTT.

This clone was observed a few times. The chain is built from TRBV27 and TRBJ2-5; D is ambiguous. Germline V CDR1 and CDR2: MNHEY, SMNVEV (reference sequence). The V and J ends lost 10 bases and 5 bases respectively, with 11 bases between them. The CDR3 length is 11 residues. CDR3 sequence (DNA): TGTGCCACCGGAAGGGCGGAGACCCAGTACTTC. Its translation: CATGRAETQYF.

The chain uses TRBV6-5 and TRBJ1-2, with unresolved D. The CDR3 extends over 11 amino acids. The germline V gene encodes CDR1 MNHEY and CDR2 SVGAGI. V was trimmed by 2 bases and J by 6 bases, leaving 4 bases between them. CDR3: CASSYGDGYTF. CDR3 sequence (DNA): TGTGCCAGCAGTTACGGGGATGGCTACACCTTC.

The chain recombines TRBV29-1 with TRBJ1-2; TRBD1 might be the D (5 bases). With 6 bases removed from V and 6 bases from J, the gap between germline ends came to 14 bases. Germline V gene lookup returns CDR1 SQVTM and CDR2 ANQGSEA. The CDR3 contains 12 residues. The CDR3 nucleotides read TGCAGCGTGGAAAGTGTGACAGATGGCTACACCTTC. Its translation is CSVESVTDGYTF.

In regard to this clone: An end of the junction does not agree with germline; a read error may underlie this. The rearrangement links TRBV6-5 to TRBJ1-1, with a possible D match to TRBD1 (6 bases). CDR1 is MNHEY, CDR2 SVGAGI, per germline. This CDR3 contains 14 residues. The chain's CDR3 is CASSYLNGGTEASF. In DNA, the CDR3 is TGTGCCAGCAGTTATCTCAATGGGGGCACTGAAGCTTCCTTT.

This chain joins TRBV2 and TRBJ2-7; 10 positions agree with TRBD2. The CDR3 spans 14 residues. CDR1 and CDR2 from the germline V gene are SNHLY and FYNNEI. J lost 3 bases, V lost 7 bases, and 6 bases had no gene match. The CDR3 region has the DNA TGTGCCAGCACCGGGACTAGCGATCTCTACGAGCAGTACTTC. Translated: CASTGTSDLYEQYF. Full variable domain (remainder filled in from reference TRBV2 and TRBJ2-7): EPEVTQTPSHQVTQMGQEVILRCVPISNHLYFYWYRQILGQKVEFLVSFYNNEISEKSEIFDDQFSVERPDGSNFTLKIRSTKLEDSAMYFCASTGTSDLYEQYFGPGTRLTVT.

This clone was seen a handful of times. The chain combines TRBV5-6 with TRBJ1-5; D is ambiguous. With 0 bases removed from V and 0 bases from J, the gap between germline ends came to 7 bases. The CDR3 is made up of 15 amino acids. Germline CDR1 is SGHDT and CDR2 is YYEEEE. CDR3 nucleotides: TGTGCCAGCAGCTTGGGGTGGGGTAGCAATCAGCCCCAGCATTTT. This translates into CASSLGWGSNQPQHF.

This rearrangement joins TRBV25-1 to TRBJ2-5; D is unresolved. The V end was cut by 2 bases, the J end by 1 base, with 5 bases between. Germline CDR1 MGHDK, CDR2 SYGVNS. The CDR3 length is 13 residues. The CDR3: CASSEGSQETQYF. The DNA for the CDR3 is TGTGCCAGCAGTGAAGGAAGCCAAGAGACCCAGTACTTC.

V and J are TRBV7-9 and TRBJ1-2; D is unclear. This CDR3 has 15 residues. The V and J ends lost 3 bases and 2 bases respectively, with 13 bases between them. Looked up from germline, CDR1 is SEHNR and CDR2 is FQNEAQ (reference sequence). The CDR3 region is CASSLTEGSNYGYTF. CDR3 nucleotides: TGTGCCAGCAGCTTGACCGAGGGAAGCAACTATGGCTACACCTTC.

This clone has just a few counts. This sequence joins TRBV29-1 and TRBJ2-7; D is unclear. Trimming pared 6 bases from V and 4 bases from J, leaving 10 bases between. The CDR3 has 11 residues. Germline CDR1 and CDR2: SQVTM and ANQGSEA. For the CDR3, the DNA is TGCAGCGTCCCGGACGGTTACGAGCAGTACTTC. This gives the protein CSVPDGYEQYF.

A few counts support this clone. The rearrangement links TRBV14 to TRBJ2-7; 9 positions match TRBD1. CDR1 and CDR2 from the germline V gene are SGHDN and FVKESK. This CDR3 spans 16 amino acids. V trimming: 3 bases; J trimming: 0 bases; junction bases outside the gene matches: 6. DNA of the CDR3: TGTGCCAGCAGCCACTGGGGACAGGGCCTCTCCTACGAGCAGTACTTC. This encodes CASSHWGQGLSYEQYF.

The chain recombines TRBV11-2 with TRBJ2-7, with 9 bases identical to TRBD1. Germline trimming cut 1 base from V and 2 bases from J; bases unmatched to any gene: 12. Germline lookup yields CDR1 SGHAT and CDR2 FQNNGV. The CDR3 runs 18 residues. The CDR3 protein is CASSLGFTGTGTAYEQYF. DNA of the CDR3: TGTGCCAGCAGCTTAGGTTTTACCGGGACAGGGACAGCCTACGAGCAGTACTTC.

CDR3 loop: CASSIAGDTTYEQYF. The CDR3 DNA sequence: TGTGCCAGTAGTATAGCGGGGGACACCACCTACGAGCAGTACTTC. V and J are TRBV19 and TRBJ2-7; tentatively, D is TRBD1 or TRBD2 (6 bases each). V lost 1 base and J lost 2, with 12 bases in between. From germline, CDR1 is LNHDA and CDR2 SQIVND (reference sequence). This CDR3 contains 15 residues.

The chain has TRBV10-3 and TRBJ2-3; perhaps TRBD2 as D (6 bases). The CDR3 is 17 residues long. Looked up from germline, CDR1 is ENHRY and CDR2 is SYGVKD. Trimming cost V 3 bases and J 2 bases, with 18 bases left between them. For the CDR3, the DNA is TGTGCCATCAGTGACCTCGGGAGCGGGCGATCCACAGATACGCAGTATTTT. This encodes CAISDLGSGRSTDTQYF.

CDR3 sequence reads: CASSTSGWDTQYF. In DNA form, the CDR3 reads TGTGCCAGCAGTACTAGCGGGTGGGATACGCAGTATTTT. The rearrangement joins TRBV11-2 to TRBJ2-3; 9 nucleotides agree with TRBD2. There are 13 residues in the CDR3. V was clipped by 6 bases and J by 6 bases; unmatched bases: 4. Germline V gives CDR1 SGHAT, CDR2 FQNNGV.

CDR3 region: CASGLTSSYNEQFF. For the CDR3, the DNA is TGTGCTAGTGGTTTGACAAGCTCCTACAATGAGCAGTTCTTC. The rearrangement uses TRBV12-5 and TRBJ2-1; D call uncertain. The ends were cut back, 2 bases at V and 0 bases at J, with 5 bases in the middle. Germline V gives CDR1 LGHNT, CDR2 FRNRAP. This CDR3 contains 14 residues.

The chain recombines TRBV20-1 with TRBJ2-5, with D hard to call. Trimming pared 6 bases from V and 4 bases from J, leaving 9 bases between. The CDR3 extends over 11 amino acids. The germline V gene encodes CDR1 DFQATT and CDR2 SNEGSKA (reference sequence). CDR3 amino acids: CSATPGETQYF. CDR3 bases: TGCAGTGCCACCCCTGGAGAGACCCAGTACTTC.

The V call is TRBV9, the J call TRBJ1-5; no clear D. The CDR3 contains 13 residues. Germline V gene data show CDR1 as SGDLS and CDR2 as YYNGEE. V was pared by 7 bases and J by 10 bases, with 18 bases between. In DNA form, the CDR3 reads TGTGCCAGCGGAGATGAGGCCATGGTACCCCAGCATTTT. Protein product: CASGDEAMVPQHF.

This clone appeared many times. Here the CDR3 reads CASLRGQGDEQFF. The CDR3 DNA sequence: TGTGCCAGCCTTCGGGGACAGGGTGATGAGCAGTTCTTC. The chain couples TRBV27 to TRBJ2-1, with 9 positions matching TRBD1. With 8 bases clipped from V and 8 bases from J, the junction kept 7 bases outside the gene matches. The CDR3 extends over 13 amino acids. Germline-derived CDR1 and CDR2 are MNHEY and SMNVEV (reference sequence).

The rearrangement uses TRBV18 and TRBJ2-2, with TRBD1 matching 9 bases. Germline values: CDR1 KGHSH, CDR2 LQKENI. Germline trimming cut 3 bases from V and 3 bases from J; bases unmatched to any gene: 8. The CDR3 is 17 amino acids. The CDR3 region is CASSPEPTGGYTGELFF. CDR3 in DNA: TGTGCCAGCTCACCGGAGCCGACAGGGGGGTACACCGGGGAGCTGTTTTTT. The full variable domain, rest sourced from reference TRBV18 and TRBJ2-2, is NAGVMQNPRHLVRRRGQEARLRCSPMKGHSHVYWYRQLPEEGLKFMVYLQKENIIDESGMPKERFSAEFPKEGPSILRIQQVVRGDSAAYFCASSPEPTGGYTGELFFGEGSRLTVL.